The 6 T cell receptor beta chains in this list originate from one sample, sequenced in a study of chemoradiotherapy in HPV16-positive cancers. This table comes from immunoSEQ multiplex PCR, and its TCRdb copy is limited to in-frame clones, with some not included. The sample has roughly 8,300 clones; about 83% are singletons. The input for sequencing was blood, taken from a patient who underwent chemoradiotherapy. These receptors all stem from a human donor with HPV-associated anogenital cancer.

This clone was found once. Written as DNA, the CDR3 is TGTGCCAGCAGCGTAGGGCTAGCGGGGGCCGGGGGAGATACGCAGTATTTT. Protein product: CASSVGLAGAGGDTQYF. V usage is TRBV9 and J usage is TRBJ2-3; 10 nucleotides agree with TRBD2. CDR3 length: 17 amino acids. V trimming: 0 bases; J trimming: 5 bases; junction bases outside the gene matches: 9. Germline-derived CDR1 and CDR2 are SGDLS and YYNGEE.

The chain employs TRBV30 and TRBJ2-1, with TRBD2 matching 10 bases. CDR3 length: 12 amino acids. CDR1 GTSNPN and CDR2 SVGIG come from the germline V gene (reference sequence). Trimming took 4 bases from V and 8 from J; bases not matched to a gene: 2. The CDR3 coding sequence is TGTGCCTGGACTAGCGGGGGAGATGAGCAGTTCTTC. Translating it yields CAWTSGGDEQFF.

The chain is built from TRBV28 and TRBJ2-2; 13 nucleotides match TRBD2. CDR3 size: 17 residues. Germline values: CDR1 MDHEN, CDR2 SYDVKM. After removal of 0 bases from V and 6 bases from J, the junction contained 4 bases not matched to a gene. CDR3 DNA sequence: TGTGCCAGCAGTTTATGGTCACTAGCGGGGGGGCCCGGGGAGCTGTTTTTT. This codes for CASSLWSLAGGPGELFF.

The chain carries TRBV19 and TRBJ2-1, with TRBD2 identical over 9 bases. With V trimmed by 1 base and J by 6 bases, 4 bases remained unmatched. The CDR3 loop spans 15 amino acids. Germline V gene sequence: CDR1 LNHDA, CDR2 SQIVND (reference sequence). The CDR3 here is CASSIARGGFNEQFF. CDR3 in DNA: TGTGCCAGTAGTATAGCGCGGGGGGGCTTCAATGAGCAGTTCTTC.

The rearrangement joins TRBV10-3 to TRBJ1-2; D is uncertain. Germline CDR1 ENHRY, CDR2 SYGVKD. The CDR3 has 15 residues. V was shortened by 2 bases and J by 8 bases, with 18 bases between the two germline ends. CDR3 sequence: CAISEPAGVSGGYTF. CDR3 DNA: TGTGCCATCAGTGAGCCAGCCGGGGTGTCCGGCGGCTACACCTTC.

This chain joins TRBV10-3 and TRBJ2-1, with 7 bases that match TRBD2. CDR3 length: 11 residues. CDR1 ENHRY and CDR2 SYGVKD come from the germline V gene. Germline trimming cut 8 bases from V and 7 bases from J; bases unmatched to any gene: 2. CDR3 in amino acids: CAIGGGNEQFF. CDR3 DNA: TGTGCCATCGGGGGGGGAAATGAGCAGTTCTTC.